This T cell receptor (beta chain) was retrieved from a study of Ad26.COV2.S vaccination and SARS-CoV-2 variants. The wider study: Donor got 5x10^10 or 1x10^11 viral particles of Ad26.COV2.S.

Noted treatment: 19 received Ad26.COV2.S at low or high dose, single or two shots; a few received placebo; per-sample allocation not given. Day 63 after the first vaccine or placebo injection was the time point for sampling. This clone came up a few times. Antigen specificity is unknown. The data were produced by immunoSEQ multiplex PCR, yet TCRdb's version contains in-frame clones alone and is incomplete. Seen here are hundreds of thousands of clones, approximately 83% observed once, and the top ten hold just under 7.5%. This CDR3 has 16 amino acids. V gave up 2 bases and J gave up 6 bases; unmatched junction bases: 8. Per the germline V gene, CDR1 is MRHNA and CDR2 is SNTAGT. General study results and limits: Vaccinees reportedly had broad spike-specific CD8+ and CD4+ T cell responses.

The V gene is TRBV6-4, the J gene TRBJ2-1; 9 nucleotides match TRBD2. This sequence originates from a person between 18 and 65 years old who received the Ad26.COV2.S COVID-19 vaccine or a placebo. The material sequenced was peripheral blood, taken in a trial of Ad26.COV2.S vaccine versus placebo. The chain's CDR3 is CASSDHASGAVNEQFF. The CDR3 DNA reads TGTGCCAGCAGTGACCACGCTAGCGGGGCTGTCAATGAGCAGTTCTTC.